This T cell receptor beta chain emerged from a study of monozygotic twins with inflammatory bowel disease. Findings of the study overall: Neither one strong signal nor one clonotype associated with IBD was supported. Differing immunosuppressive treatments may have added variability to patient repertoires. Twins with IBD had fewer clonotypes in common with others than healthy twins, particularly during disease activity.

Turning to this clonotype: Its specificity is not known.

TCRdb re-called the 5' RACE reads; one entry per CDR3 protein, DNA not given. The sample table sets out about 110,000 distinct CDR3 sequences. Germline CDR1 MNHEY, CDR2 SMNVEV (reference sequence). This CDR3 region has 15 residues. The sequenced material came from blood. This rearrangement joins TRBV27 to TRBJ1-3. This TCR was recovered from a human donor with ulcerative colitis or Crohn's disease, or a healthy co-twin of an affected twin (not recorded which). The CDR3 region is CASSLQGRGGNTIYF.